A selection of T cell receptor beta chains follows, all from one sample in a study of OX40 agonist ivuxolimab in advanced cancers. Measured with immunoSEQ multiplex PCR; TCRdb has only the in-frame clones, and not every one. The table includes roughly 59,000 clones, over 70% detected once. Sample: CD4+ or CD8+ T cells sorted from blood, taken in a trial of the OX40 agonist ivuxolimab. Receptors were obtained from an adult with an advanced solid tumor such as melanoma, head and neck, liver or kidney cancer. Each CDR3 is given with its conserved first and last residue. The D gene is left open where the match is weak. Some rows mark clone size as missing; the rest say once, few, many or name a class of expanded clone.

V	D	size	J	DNA	CDR3
TRBV5-1	-	-	TRBJ1-2	TGCGCCAGCAGCTTGGGCAGTGACTATGGCTACACCTTC	CASSLGSDYGYTF
TRBV25-1	TRBD2	-	TRBJ2-7	TGTGCCACCAGCTACGGGGGGAAGAGGGAGCAGTACTTC	CATSYGGKREQYF
TRBV27	TRBD1	-	TRBJ2-7	TGTGCCAGCAGAGACGACAGGGGGTCCTACGAGCAGTACTTC	CASRDDRGSYEQYF
TRBV7-9	TRBD1	-	TRBJ2-5	TGTGCCAGCAGCCCCGGGGACAGGGGGCTGTTGGAGACCCAGTACTTC	CASSPGDRGLLETQYF
TRBV5-1	-	-	TRBJ2-7	TGCGCCAGCAGCTTGACGTTCTCTACAGGTAGCTCCTACGAGCAGTACTTC	CASSLTFSTGSSYEQYF
TRBV6-1	-	-	TRBJ2-1	TGTGCCAGCAGCACCGCCCAGGGGCCGCTGGAGCAGTTCTTC	CASSTAQGPLEQFF
TRBV4-2	-	-	TRBJ1-1	TGTGCCAGCAGCCAAGCTTACCAGGATGGTACTGAAGCTTTCTTT	CASSQAYQDGTEAFF
TRBV4-2	TRBD2	-	TRBJ2-6	TGTGCCAGCAGCCAACGACTAGCGGGAGGTGATGGGGCCAACGTCCTGACTTTC	CASSQRLAGGDGANVLTF
TRBV28	-	few	TRBJ2-7	TGTGCCAGCAGTTTAGCACTCCTGGGCTACGAGCAGTACTTC	CASSLALLGYEQYF
TRBV29-1	TRBD1	-	TRBJ1-4	TGCAGCGTTGTTCCTGGACAGGGTGGTGAAAAACTGTTTTTT	CSVVPGQGGEKLFF
TRBV19	-	-	TRBJ1-2	TGTGCCAGTAGTATAGGACAGCATAACTATGGCTACACCTTC	CASSIGQHNYGYTF
TRBV15	-	once	TRBJ1-4	TGTGCCACCAGCAGAGGAGGCAGCCAGAATGAAAAACTGTTTTTT	CATSRGGSQNEKLFF
TRBV29-1	-	-	TRBJ2-5	TGCAGCGGTCGGGGATCAGACCAAGAGACCCAGTACTTC	CSGRGSDQETQYF
TRBV7-9	TRBD1	-	TRBJ2-6	TGTGCCAGCACCCCCCGGGACAGGTCGAGCTCTGGGGCCAACGTCCTGACTTTC	CASTPRDRSSSGANVLTF
TRBV5-1	-	-	TRBJ2-5	TGCGCCAGCAGCTTGGGAGGGCTGGGGGGCCTCGACGAGACCCAGTACTTC	CASSLGGLGGLDETQYF
TRBV11-2	-	-	TRBJ2-7	TGTGCCAGCAGCAAGGGACATATGTCCTACGAGCAGTACTTC	CASSKGHMSYEQYF
TRBV5-1	TRBD2	-	TRBJ2-5	TGCGCCAGCAGGGCGGGAGGGACAGCAGAGACCCAGTACTTC	CASRAGGTAETQYF
TRBV28	TRBD2	-	TRBJ2-7	TGTGCCAGCATTAGGTTAGCGGGAGGCTACGAGCAGTACTTC	CASIRLAGGYEQYF
TRBV2	-	-	TRBJ2-3	TGTGCCAGCAGTGGCGCCCGCACAGATACGCAGTATTTT	CASSGARTDTQYF
TRBV30	-	-	TRBJ1-6	TGTGCCTGGAGTTTCGGGGTATCACCCCTCCACTTT	CAWSFGVSPLHF